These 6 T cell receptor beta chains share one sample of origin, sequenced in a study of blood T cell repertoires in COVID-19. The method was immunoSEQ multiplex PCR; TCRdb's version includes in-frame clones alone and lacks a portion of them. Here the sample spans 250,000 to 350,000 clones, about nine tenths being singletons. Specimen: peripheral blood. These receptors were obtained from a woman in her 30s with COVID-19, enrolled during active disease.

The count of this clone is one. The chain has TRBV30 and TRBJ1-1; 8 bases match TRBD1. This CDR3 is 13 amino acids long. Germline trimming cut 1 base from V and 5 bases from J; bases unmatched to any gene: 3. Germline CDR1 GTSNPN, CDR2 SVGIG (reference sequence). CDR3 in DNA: TGTGCCTGGAGTGGCAACAGGGGGACTGAAGCTTTCTTT. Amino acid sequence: CAWSGNRGTEAFF.

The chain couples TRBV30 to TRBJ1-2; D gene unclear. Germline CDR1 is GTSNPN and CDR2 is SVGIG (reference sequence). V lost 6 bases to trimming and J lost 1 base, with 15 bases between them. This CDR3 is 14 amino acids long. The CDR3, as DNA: TGTGCCTGTCCTAGGGCGGGAGTTAACTATGGCTACACCTTC. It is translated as CACPRAGVNYGYTF.

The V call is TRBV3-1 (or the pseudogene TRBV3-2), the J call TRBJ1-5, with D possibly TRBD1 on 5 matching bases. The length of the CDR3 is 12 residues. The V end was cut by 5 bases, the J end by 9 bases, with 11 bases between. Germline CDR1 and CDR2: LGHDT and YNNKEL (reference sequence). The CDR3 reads CASSLGLLPQHF. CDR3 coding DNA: TGTGCCAGCAGCTTGGGACTTTTGCCCCAGCATTTT.

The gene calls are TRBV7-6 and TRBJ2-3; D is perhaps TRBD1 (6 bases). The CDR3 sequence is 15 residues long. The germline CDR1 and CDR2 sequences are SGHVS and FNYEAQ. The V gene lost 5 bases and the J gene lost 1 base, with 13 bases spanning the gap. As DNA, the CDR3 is TGTGCCAGCAGCGTACAGGGTTCGGGCACAGATACGCAGTATTTT. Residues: CASSVQGSGTDTQYF.

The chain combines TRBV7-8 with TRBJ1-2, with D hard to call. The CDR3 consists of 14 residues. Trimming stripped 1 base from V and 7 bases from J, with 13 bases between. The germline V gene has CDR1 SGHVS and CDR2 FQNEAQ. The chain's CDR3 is CASSLVPMLAGYTF. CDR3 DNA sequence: TGTGCCAGCAGCTTAGTCCCCATGCTGGCTGGCTACACCTTC.

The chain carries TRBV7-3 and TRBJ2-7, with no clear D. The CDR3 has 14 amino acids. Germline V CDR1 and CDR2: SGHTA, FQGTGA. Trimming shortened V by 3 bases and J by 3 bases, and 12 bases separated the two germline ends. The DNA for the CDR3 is TGTGCCAGCAGCTTCAAGCCGGGTAGCTACGAGCAGTACTTC. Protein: CASSFKPGSYEQYF.